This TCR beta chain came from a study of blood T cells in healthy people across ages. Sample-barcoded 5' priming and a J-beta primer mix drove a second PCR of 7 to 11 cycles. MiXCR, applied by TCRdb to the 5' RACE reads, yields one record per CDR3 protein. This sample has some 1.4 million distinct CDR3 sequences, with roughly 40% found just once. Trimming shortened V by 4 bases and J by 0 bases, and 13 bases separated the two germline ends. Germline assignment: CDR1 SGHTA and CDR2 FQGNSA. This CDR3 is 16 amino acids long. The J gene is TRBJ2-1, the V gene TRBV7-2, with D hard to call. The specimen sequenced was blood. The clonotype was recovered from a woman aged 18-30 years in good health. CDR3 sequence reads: CASSSIIGSSYNEQFF. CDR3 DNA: TGTGCCAGCAGCTCGATTATAGGCAGCTCCTACAATGAGCAGTTCTTC.